The 27 T cell receptor beta chains given below trace back to one sample, sequenced in a study of T cells in Graves' hyperthyroidism and ophthalmopathy. The TCR beta CDR3 regions underwent amplification using RNA transcripts as the source. The TCR CDR3 first-round RT-PCR relied on the HTBI primer set. TCRdb re-derived calls from the multiplex PCR reads in MiXCR, one entry per CDR3 protein. The table includes hundreds of thousands of distinct CDR3 sequences, 25% to 30% detected once. Sequencing was carried out using blood. Receptors were obtained from a middle-aged man with Graves' hyperthyroidism that later progressed to Graves' ophthalmopathy.

In its sample, this clonotype was seen many times. The rearrangement joins TRBV5-1 to TRBJ1-5; perhaps TRBD1 as D (5 bases). With 0 bases removed from V and 2 bases from J, the gap between germline ends came to 12 bases. The CDR3 consists of 16 residues. CDR1 is SGHRS, CDR2 YFSETQ, per germline. CDR3 coding DNA: TGCGCCAGCAGCTTGGAGCCGGGGGTGGGCAATCAGCCCCAGCATTTT. It yields the protein CASSLEPGVGNQPQHF.

This chain links TRBV12-3 or TRBV12-4 with TRBJ1-2; D might be TRBD1 (5 bases). Deletions cut 4 bases from V and 2 bases from J, with 17 bases between. The CDR3 consists of 16 residues. CDR3 DNA sequence: TGTGCCAGCAGTTCGACGCCGGGACGTTTAAACTATGGCTACACCTTC. Its protein is CASSSTPGRLNYGYTF.

J is TRBJ2-7 and V is TRBV20-1, with unresolved D. The ends were cut back, 5 bases at V and 3 bases at J, with 23 bases in the middle. Per germline, CDR1 DFQATT and CDR2 SNEGSKA (reference sequence). This CDR3 comprises 16 residues. The CDR3 bases are TGCAGTGCTCACCACCCTGAAGAGGCGAATTTCTACGAGCAGTACTTC. Translation: CSAHHPEEANFYEQYF.

This clonotype occurred many times. The rearrangement links TRBV5-1 to TRBJ1-1, with D tentatively TRBD1 (6 bases). Trimming removed 0 bases at V and 4 bases at J, with 10 bases between. This CDR3 has 14 residues. CDR1 is SGHRS and CDR2 is YFSETQ in the germline V gene. The CDR3 sequence: CASSLDREGTEAFF. Here the CDR3 DNA reads TGCGCCAGCAGCTTGGACAGGGAAGGCACTGAAGCTTTCTTT.

At least ten counts were recorded for this clonotype. The chain uses TRBV5-1 and TRBJ1-1; D call uncertain. Looked up from germline, CDR1 is SGHRS and CDR2 is YFSETQ. The CDR3 has 15 residues. Trimming took off 2 bases at V and 1 base at J, with 12 bases between the two ends. The CDR3, as DNA: TGCGCCAGCAGCTTTTCCGGCACAGAGAACACTGAAGCTTTCTTT. Protein: CASSFSGTENTEAFF.

In this sample, this clonotype turned up many times. This rearrangement joins TRBV6-4 to TRBJ1-2; 10 bases map to TRBD1. From germline, CDR1 is MRHNA and CDR2 SNTAGT. V lost 0 bases and J lost 8; bases outside the gene matches: 0. The CDR3 has 13 residues. DNA for the CDR3: TGTGCCAGCAGTGACTCGACAGGGGGCGGCTACACCTTC. Protein product: CASSDSTGGGYTF.

This clonotype has ten or more counts. The chain is built from TRBV11-2 and TRBJ2-5; TRBD2 agrees at 9 bases. The germline gives CDR1 SGHAT, CDR2 FQNNGV. The CDR3 has 18 residues. The V segment lost 5 bases and the J segment 4 bases; nucleotides outside the gene matches: 17. The CDR3 DNA is TGTGCCAGCAGCCCGATGAATAGCGGGAGTCGAAGAGGAGAGACCCAGTACTTC. Translated, it gives CASSPMNSGSRRGETQYF.

This clonotype was seen many times. The V gene is TRBV19, the J gene TRBJ2-1, with TRBD2 matching over 12 bases. Trimming at V came to 5 bases and at J to 8 bases, leaving 7 bases not matched to a gene. Germline-derived CDR1 and CDR2 are LNHDA and SQIVND (reference sequence). The CDR3 covers 15 residues. CDR3 coding DNA: TGTGCCAGTAGTGTCCGACTAGCGGGAGCTCATGAGCAGTTCTTC. This sequence encodes CASSVRLAGAHEQFF.

This chain joins TRBV20-1 and TRBJ1-2, with 8 bases lining up with TRBD1. The trim removed 0 bases at V and 5 bases at J, leaving 11 bases unmatched. The germline V gene has CDR1 DFQATT and CDR2 SNEGSKA (reference sequence). The length of the CDR3 is 16 residues. In DNA form, the CDR3 reads TGCAGTGCTAGAGATCCCCAGACAGGGGTTAATTATGGCTACACCTTC. Encoded protein: CSARDPQTGVNYGYTF.

The sample holds many counts of this clonotype. The J gene is TRBJ2-6, the V gene TRBV20-1; 8 positions agree with TRBD1. The ends lost 6 bases at V and 0 bases at J; junction bases unmatched: 16. CDR1 is DFQATT and CDR2 is SNEGSKA in the germline V gene (reference sequence). The CDR3 loop spans 19 amino acids. The CDR3 nucleotides are TGCAGTGCACCCTGCATCGGACAGGGAAGTGGCTCTGGGGCCAACGTCCTGACTTTC. It encodes CSAPCIGQGSGSGANVLTF.

Many counts were recorded for this clonotype. The J gene is TRBJ2-7, the V gene TRBV16, with D possibly TRBD1 on 5 matching bases. The germline V gene has CDR1 KGHSY and CDR2 FQNENV. With 1 base removed from V and 1 base from J, the gap between germline ends came to 11 bases. The CDR3 totals 15 residues. DNA for the CDR3: TGTGCCAGCAGCCAATTCGGCCAGGGATCCTACGAGCAGTACTTC. Translated, it gives CASSQFGQGSYEQYF.

The sample holds many counts of this clonotype. J is TRBJ1-1 and V is TRBV29-1; D call uncertain. The V end lost 1 base, the J end lost 1 base, and 7 bases lay between the germline ends. Germline assignment: CDR1 SQVTM and CDR2 ANQGSEA. The CDR3 consists of 13 residues. CDR3 sequence reads: CSVEGPENTEAFF. The CDR3 DNA reads as TGCAGCGTTGAAGGCCCGGAGAACACTGAAGCTTTCTTT.

A few counts support this clonotype. J is TRBJ1-1 and V is TRBV6-2 or TRBV6-3; the D is unclear. This CDR3 has 14 residues. Germline values: CDR1 MNHEY, CDR2 SVGEGT. The V end lost 11 bases, the J end lost 0 bases, and 16 bases lay between the germline ends. This CDR3 is CALREGPVNTEAFF. The CDR3 bases are TGTGCCTTAAGGGAGGGTCCGGTGAACACTGAAGCTTTCTTT.

At least ten counts were recorded for this clonotype. This chain joins TRBV12-3 or TRBV12-4 and TRBJ1-1, with a tentative D call TRBD1 (5 bases). CDR3 length: 14 amino acids. Trimming took off 3 bases at V and 2 bases at J, with 10 bases between the two ends. CDR3 in amino acids: CASSFPGLNTEAFF. The CDR3 nucleotides are TGTGCCAGCAGTTTCCCAGGGCTCAACACTGAAGCTTTCTTT.

This chain joins TRBV10-3 and TRBJ1-5, with D perhaps TRBD1 (6 bases). The CDR3 loop spans 14 amino acids. V was shortened by 4 bases and J by 3 bases, with 10 bases between the two germline ends. Germline CDR1 reads ENHRY; CDR2 reads SYGVKD. The CDR3 nucleotides are TGTGCCATCAGTGCTTCAGGGGCCAATCAGCCCCAGCATTTT. Its translation is CAISASGANQPQHF.

This clonotype was counted a few times. The rearrangement links TRBV6-1 to TRBJ1-1; unclear D gene. Per germline, CDR1 MNHNS and CDR2 SASEGT. Between the trimmed V and J ends, which lost 7 bases and 1 base, there was a span of 13 bases. The CDR3 sequence is 14 residues long. In DNA, the CDR3 is TGTGCCAGCACGATGAGCGCTGGGAACACTGAAGCTTTCTTT. Its protein product is CASTMSAGNTEAFF.

This clonotype was counted many times. The chain couples TRBV19 to TRBJ1-5; weak D call: TRBD1 (5 bases). Trimming left V 5 bases short and J 7 bases short, with 15 bases between. Germline assignment: CDR1 LNHDA and CDR2 SQIVND (reference sequence). The length of the CDR3 is 14 residues. CDR3 DNA: TGTGCCAGTAGTGCCCCCAGGGTAGGACAGCCCCAGCATTTT. Protein: CASSAPRVGQPQHF.

This clonotype was seen many times. The chain couples TRBV3-1 to TRBJ1-1; 10 bases agree with TRBD1. The CDR3 loop spans 16 amino acids. Trimming at V came to 3 bases and at J to 0 bases, leaving 4 bases not matched to a gene. The V gene's germline CDR1 is LGHDT and CDR2 YNNKEL (reference sequence). This CDR3 is CASSQGDRGMNTEAFF. CDR3 bases: TGTGCCAGCAGCCAGGGGGACAGGGGCATGAACACTGAAGCTTTCTTT.

This clonotype showed up many times. The rearrangement uses TRBV2 and TRBJ2-5; D is perhaps TRBD1 (6 bases). The germline V and J ends were trimmed by 7 bases and 1 base, with 13 bases remaining between them. Germline values: CDR1 SNHLY, CDR2 FYNNEI. The CDR3 sequence is 14 residues long. CDR3 nucleotide sequence: TGTGCCAGCAATTCCGGGACACGCCAAGAGACCCAGTACTTC. The encoded protein is CASNSGTRQETQYF.

This clonotype was seen repeatedly, ten times or more. The chain employs TRBV12-3 or TRBV12-4 and TRBJ2-2; D is undetermined. The V end was cut by 4 bases, the J end by 3 bases, with 12 bases between. The CDR3 totals 15 residues. The CDR3, as DNA: TGTGCCAGCAGTTCCCTTGAATACGACACCGGGGAGCTGTTTTTT. Its protein product is CASSSLEYDTGELFF.

This clonotype was seen ten or more times. V gene TRBV6-5 combines with J gene TRBJ2-2; the match to TRBD2 covers 12 bases. With 11 bases clipped from V and 5 bases from J, the junction kept 9 bases outside the gene matches. The CDR3 runs to 15 residues. Germline CDR1 is MNHEY and CDR2 is SVGAGI. Here the CDR3 DNA reads TGTGCCTCCCGCCTAGCGGGAGGGGGGACCGGGGAGCTGTTTTTT. As protein: CASRLAGGGTGELFF.

V is TRBV6-2 or TRBV6-3 and J is TRBJ2-7, with D maybe TRBD1 (6 bases). Germline V CDR1 and CDR2: MNHEY, SVGEGT. Trimming took 4 bases from V and 3 from J, leaving 13 bases between them. CDR3 length: 14 residues. The CDR3 loop is CASSSSGELYEQYF. The CDR3 DNA reads TGTGCCAGCAGTTCGTCAGGGGAACTCTACGAGCAGTACTTC.

This clonotype has at least ten counts. This sequence joins TRBV24-1 and TRBJ1-2, with D possibly matching TRBD1 (5 bases). The length of the CDR3 is 13 residues. The V and J ends lost 4 bases and 7 bases respectively, with 12 bases between them. Germline lookup yields CDR1 KGHDR and CDR2 SFDVKD. The CDR3 bases are TGTGCCACCAGTGAGACAGTACGGACTGGCTACACCTTC. The encoded protein is CATSETVRTGYTF.

The rearrangement joins TRBV20-1 to TRBJ2-7; 9 nucleotides line up with TRBD2. The V gene's germline CDR1 is DFQATT and CDR2 SNEGSKA (reference sequence). CDR3 length: 16 residues. With V trimmed by 1 base and J by 4 bases, 11 bases remained unmatched. CDR3 DNA sequence: TGCAGTGCTAGAGGGCGAGGGACTAGCAAATTATACGAGCAGTACTTC. This codes for CSARGRGTSKLYEQYF.

The table lists this clonotype with many counts. Here the CDR3 DNA reads TGCAGTGCTAGACAAACAGGGCGCACTGAAGCTTTCTTT. This translates into CSARQTGRTEAFF. This rearrangement joins TRBV20-1 to TRBJ1-1; tentative D call: TRBD1 (6 bases). CDR1 is DFQATT, CDR2 SNEGSKA, per germline (reference sequence). The length of the CDR3 is 13 residues. Deletions cut 2 bases from V and 4 bases from J, with 11 bases between.

At least ten counts were recorded for this clonotype. J is TRBJ2-4 and V is TRBV12-3 or TRBV12-4; 8 bases are a match to TRBD2. V lost 6 bases to trimming and J lost 1 base; unmatched junction nucleotides: 8. The CDR3 is made up of 16 amino acids. The CDR3 nucleotides read TGTGCCAGCAGCTGGAGCGGGAGCGGGGCCAAAAACATTCAGTACTTC. Its translation: CASSWSGSGAKNIQYF.

This chain connects TRBV11-3 to TRBJ2-7; D remains unclear. The CDR3 covers 13 residues. Deletions cut 1 base from V and 3 bases from J, with 7 bases between. The germline V gene encodes CDR1 SGHNT and CDR2 YENEEA. The CDR3 DNA reads as TGTGCCAGCAGCTTAGTGTCCCTCTACGAGCAGTACTTC. This gives the protein CASSLVSLYEQYF.